The 9 T cell receptor beta chains listed next were all sequenced from one sample in a study of cytomegalovirus exposure and HLA in healthy donors. The PCR was carried out with 60 Vbeta primers and 13 Jbeta primers. Using immunoSEQ multiplex PCR, the repertoire was profiled, and TCRdb retains in-frame clones only, with some absent. The sample has approximately 220,000 clones, approximately 80% seen once. The sequenced material came from PBMCs. These receptors came from a boy under 10 years old in good health and CMV-seronegative.

The genes are TRBV2 and TRBJ1-5; D is ambiguous. There are 15 residues in the CDR3. CDR1 and CDR2 (germline): SNHLY, FYNNEI. V was clipped by 8 bases and J by 6 bases, with 20 bases between them. The DNA of the CDR3 is TGTGCCAGCGCCAACTCCGGAGGTAGGAGTCAGCCCCAGCATTTT. As protein: CASANSGGRSQPQHF.

The chain joins TRBV9 to TRBJ1-1; D may be TRBD1 (5 bases). V lost 3 bases and J lost 1, with 19 bases in between. The germline gives CDR1 SGDLS, CDR2 YYNGEE. This CDR3 is 17 amino acids long. The CDR3 nucleotides are TGTGCCAGCAGCGCCTCACCGGTGGGGCAGGGGAACACTGAAGCTTTCTTT. Protein product: CASSASPVGQGNTEAFF.

The chain couples TRBV4-1 to TRBJ2-7; D perhaps matches TRBD2 (5 bases). CDR3 length: 15 residues. Germline loops: CDR1 MGHRA, CDR2 YSYEKL. V was trimmed by 3 bases and J by 1 base, leaving 13 bases between them. Written as DNA, the CDR3 is TGCGCCAGCAGCCATAGCGCCGGAGGTTCCTACGAGCAGTACTTC. Protein sequence: CASSHSAGGSYEQYF.

V usage is TRBV7-2 and J usage is TRBJ1-5, with 10 positions matching TRBD1. CDR1 and CDR2 (germline): SGHTA, FQGNSA. Unmatched junction bases numbered 6, after V lost 5 bases and J lost 5 bases. The CDR3 length is 15 residues. In DNA, the CDR3 is TGTGCCAGCAGCCGCCGACAGGGGGCCGATCAGCCCCAGCATTTT. Translation: CASSRRQGADQPQHF.

This clone was seen only once. J is TRBJ1-1 and V is TRBV27, with TRBD1 as a possible D gene (5 bases). The germline V and J ends were trimmed by 5 bases and 11 bases, with 18 bases remaining between them. The CDR3 spans 13 residues. Per the germline V gene, CDR1 is MNHEY and CDR2 is SMNVEV (reference sequence). This CDR3 reads CASSPPGEVTAFF. CDR3 nucleotides: TGTGCCAGCAGTCCTCCGGGGGAAGTTACGGCTTTCTTT.

The chain links TRBV6-5 to TRBJ1-1; D might be TRBD1 (5 bases). Germline values: CDR1 MNHEY, CDR2 SVGAGI. CDR3 length: 14 amino acids. V gave up 0 bases and J gave up 6 bases, with 11 bases separating them. The CDR3 nucleotides are TGTGCCAGCAGTTACTCGACGGGGGGTCCTGAAGCTTTCTTT. It yields the protein CASSYSTGGPEAFF.

In the case of this clone: Other DNA sequences in this specimen translate into the identical CDR3. This sequence joins TRBV4-1 and TRBJ1-1; a possible D gene is TRBD1 (6 bases). V lost 4 bases and J lost 5, with 20 bases in between. The CDR3 has 16 residues. Germline V gene data show CDR1 as MGHRA and CDR2 as YSYEKL. The CDR3 loop reads CASSLYSAGRGTEAFF. CDR3 nucleotide sequence: TGCGCCAGCAGCCTCTACAGCGCGGGGAGGGGGACTGAAGCTTTCTTT.

The chain couples TRBV6-1 to TRBJ2-2; 10 nucleotides line up with TRBD1. The CDR3 covers 15 residues. Trimming cost V 7 bases and J 5 bases; bases outside gene matches: 7. The germline V gene encodes CDR1 MNHNS and CDR2 SASEGT. The DNA for the CDR3 is TGTGCCAGCACCCGGACAGGGGGAGGGACCGGGGAGCTGTTTTTT. Its protein product is CASTRTGGGTGELFF.

The rearrangement links TRBV18 to TRBJ1-1, with 8 bases lining up with TRBD1. Germline CDR1 KGHSH, CDR2 LQKENI. Trimming cost V 5 bases and J 1 base; bases outside gene matches: 6. The CDR3 extends over 15 amino acids. Here the CDR3 DNA reads TGTGCCAGCTCAATACCCGGGACAGGGAACACTGAAGCTTTCTTT. Amino acids: CASSIPGTGNTEAFF.